The 24 T cell receptor beta chains below all came from one sample that was sequenced in a study of OX40 agonist ivuxolimab in advanced cancers. Some clones are missing from TCRdb's copy, which holds only in-frame ones; the method was immunoSEQ multiplex PCR. The data hold roughly 69,000 clones, with 75% to 95% observed a single time. Sample: CD4+ or CD8+ T cells sorted from blood, taken in a trial of the OX40 agonist ivuxolimab. The source of these receptors is an adult with an advanced solid tumor such as melanoma, head and neck, liver or kidney cancer.

The gene calls are TRBV19 and TRBJ1-5, with a tentative D call TRBD1 (6 bases). Per germline, CDR1 LNHDA and CDR2 SQIVND (reference sequence). V lost 7 bases and J 3 bases, leaving 13 bases between the germline ends. The CDR3 loop spans 14 amino acids. For the CDR3, the DNA is TGTGCCAGTATGGGGGGGGACATCAATCAGCCCCAGCATTTT. This sequence encodes CASMGGDINQPQHF.

The rearrangement links TRBV29-1 to TRBJ2-7; TRBD1 might be the D (6 bases). The CDR3 runs to 15 residues. Trimming stripped 1 base from V and 3 bases from J, with 16 bases between. Germline CDR1 and CDR2: SQVTM and ANQGSEA. The CDR3 is CSVEVAKGGSYEQYF. The CDR3, as DNA: TGCAGCGTTGAAGTAGCAAAAGGGGGAAGCTACGAGCAGTACTTC.

This rearrangement joins TRBV7-2 to TRBJ2-2; 13 positions agree with TRBD2. The CDR3 has 18 amino acids. J was trimmed by 1 base and V by 1 base; bases with no gene match: 3. Germline-derived CDR1 and CDR2 are SGHTA and FQGNSA. DNA for the CDR3: TGTGCCAGCAGCTTAGGACTAGCGGGAGGACGGAACACCGGGGAGCTGTTTTTT. Translated: CASSLGLAGGRNTGELFF.

The chain uses TRBV6-1 and TRBJ2-3; the D gene is possibly TRBD2 (6 bases). Trimming cost V 11 bases and J 4 bases, with 19 bases left between them. Germline assignment: CDR1 MNHNS and CDR2 SASEGT. This CDR3 is 14 amino acids long. The CDR3 DNA reads TGTGCCGCCAGCACAGGCGGGACCCCAGATACGCAGTATTTT. Amino acid sequence: CAASTGGTPDTQYF.

The chain couples TRBV30 to TRBJ2-5; TRBD2 agrees at 10 bases. V lost 0 bases to trimming and J lost 5 bases; unmatched junction nucleotides: 9. CDR1 and CDR2 from the germline V gene are GTSNPN and SVGIG (reference sequence). CDR3 length: 16 amino acids. The CDR3 sequence is CAWSVTSGGAGETQYF. The CDR3 nucleotides are TGTGCCTGGAGTGTAACCAGCGGGGGGGCCGGGGAGACCCAGTACTTC.

The chain couples TRBV30 to TRBJ1-6; 9 bases map to TRBD1. Germline values: CDR1 GTSNPN, CDR2 SVGIG (reference sequence). The CDR3 is 14 residues long. The J segment lost 10 bases and the V segment lost 3 bases, leaving 7 bases of the junction unmatched. The CDR3 region has the DNA TGTGCCTGGAGCGGACCGGGACAGGGATCACCCCTCCACTTT. Translating it yields CAWSGPGQGSPLHF.

For the CDR3, the DNA is TGTGCCAGCAGCCATCCCGACAGTCCCACCGGGGAGCTGTTTTTT. Its translation is CASSHPDSPTGELFF. This rearrangement joins TRBV5-8 to TRBJ2-2; maybe TRBD1 (5 bases). Germline V lookup: CDR1 SGHTS, CDR2 YDEGEE. The CDR3 loop spans 15 amino acids. Trimming removed 4 bases from V and 4 bases from J, with 14 bases in between.

This sequence joins TRBV19 and TRBJ1-2, with D tentatively TRBD1 (5 bases). Germline V CDR1 and CDR2: LNHDA, SQIVND (reference sequence). V lost 2 bases and J lost 7, with 11 bases in between. The CDR3 has 13 amino acids. CDR3 sequence: CASSIQVGLGYTF. CDR3 DNA sequence: TGTGCCAGTAGTATACAAGTGGGACTTGGCTACACCTTC.

The chain combines TRBV5-1 with TRBJ2-5, with TRBD1 identical over 8 bases. CDR1 is SGHRS and CDR2 is YFSETQ in the germline V gene. The V and J ends lost 2 bases and 3 bases, in that order; junction bases with no gene match: 6. The CDR3 is 15 amino acids. CDR3 sequence (DNA): TGCGCCAGCAGCTTCAGGGGGCGAAGGGAAGAGACCCAGTACTTC. Its translation: CASSFRGRREETQYF.

This rearrangement joins TRBV10-2 to TRBJ2-1, with TRBD1 matching 9 bases. From germline, CDR1 is WSHSY and CDR2 SAAADI. V was pared by 8 bases and J by 4 bases, with 6 bases of the junction left unmatched. This CDR3 spans 14 amino acids. The CDR3: CASRDREYYNEQFF. CDR3 bases: TGCGCCAGCCGGGACAGGGAATATTACAATGAGCAGTTCTTC.

On this clone itself: At one of its ends the junction is not consistent with the germline gene, which may arise from a read error. The rearrangement links TRBV4-2 to TRBJ2-3; D is unresolved. Germline loops: CDR1 LGHNA, CDR2 YNFKEQ. The length of the CDR3 is 14 residues. The CDR3 DNA sequence: TGTGCCAGCAGCCAAGAAACCTTCACATATACGCAGTATTTT. Translation gives CASSQETFTYTQYF.

CDR3 protein: CASSLAGPGYGYTF. CDR3 coding DNA: TGCGCCAGCAGCTTGGCCGGGCCAGGTTATGGCTACACCTTC. This rearrangement joins TRBV5-1 to TRBJ1-2; D gene uncertain. CDR1 and CDR2 from the germline V gene are SGHRS and YFSETQ. V lost 0 bases to trimming and J lost 5 bases, with 11 bases between them. This CDR3 comprises 14 residues.

The genes are TRBV6-5 and TRBJ2-1; 9 positions agree with TRBD2. Germline loops: CDR1 MNHEY, CDR2 SVGAGI. V was clipped by 7 bases and J by 1 base; unmatched bases: 5. CDR3 length: 15 residues. The CDR3 loop is CASNRSGGSYNEQFF. CDR3 DNA: TGTGCCAGCAACCGTAGCGGGGGATCCTACAATGAGCAGTTCTTC.

CDR3 coding DNA: TGTGCCTCCCGGGGGGGGTACAATCAGCCCCAGCATTTT. Its protein is CASRGGYNQPQHF. The chain uses TRBV30 and TRBJ1-5; the D gene is possibly TRBD1 (5 bases). CDR3 length: 13 residues. V was clipped by 7 bases and J by 3 bases, with 13 bases between them. Germline-derived CDR1 and CDR2 are GTSNPN and SVGIG (reference sequence).

The rearrangement uses TRBV19 and TRBJ2-5, with D possibly being TRBD2 (7 bases). V lost 5 bases and J lost 1, with 8 bases in between. CDR3 length: 13 residues. The V gene's germline CDR1 is LNHDA and CDR2 SQIVND (reference sequence). The chain's CDR3 is CASSRGAQETQYF. CDR3 in DNA: TGTGCCAGTAGTCGGGGGGCCCAAGAGACCCAGTACTTC.

The rearrangement joins TRBV5-4 to TRBJ2-5, with TRBD2 as a possible D gene (6 bases). Trimming cost V 1 base and J 12 bases, with 13 bases left between them. CDR1 is SGHNT, CDR2 YYREEE, per germline (reference sequence). The CDR3 has 12 residues. The CDR3 coding sequence is TGTGCCAGCAGCTTGCCAGGGACTCGGGAGTACTTC. This encodes CASSLPGTREYF.

The chain uses TRBV5-4 and TRBJ2-3; tentatively, D is TRBD1 (6 bases). The CDR3 runs 16 residues. Between the trimmed V and J ends, which lost 4 bases and 4 bases, there was a span of 19 bases. The germline CDR1 and CDR2 sequences are SGHNT and YYREEE (reference sequence). The CDR3 sequence is CASSGIQGRGADTQYF. For the CDR3, the DNA is TGTGCCAGCAGCGGAATACAGGGAAGGGGTGCAGATACGCAGTATTTT.

The chain combines TRBV9 with TRBJ2-1; 13 positions match TRBD2. CDR3 length: 16 residues. Germline values: CDR1 SGDLS, CDR2 YYNGEE. The junction had 10 bases not matched to a gene; V was cut back by 4 bases and J by 9 bases. CDR3 region: CASSPGMGTSGIEQFF. DNA for the CDR3: TGTGCCAGCAGCCCGGGGATGGGGACTAGCGGGATTGAGCAGTTCTTC.

The chain recombines TRBV11-2 with TRBJ1-5, with no clear D. CDR1 is SGHAT, CDR2 FQNNGV, per germline. The ends were cut back, 3 bases at V and 6 bases at J, with 12 bases in the middle. This CDR3 has 14 amino acids. CDR3 in DNA: TGTGCCAGCAGCTTGGATTGGAACGGTCAGCCCCAGCATTTT. Translating gives CASSLDWNGQPQHF.

CDR3 DNA sequence: TGTGCCAGCAGCGTAACGGGTTACTCTGGAAACACCATATATTTT. It yields the protein CASSVTGYSGNTIYF. The gene calls are TRBV9 and TRBJ1-3; D ambiguous. V gave up 1 base and J gave up 0 bases, with 8 bases separating them. From germline, CDR1 is SGDLS and CDR2 YYNGEE. This CDR3 spans 15 amino acids.

This chain connects TRBV6-5 to TRBJ1-3, with 10 nucleotides matching TRBD1. Germline loops: CDR1 MNHEY, CDR2 SVGAGI. The V gene end was trimmed by 4 bases and the J gene end by 8 bases; junction bases not matched to a gene: 5. The CDR3 totals 14 residues. The CDR3: CASSWTGGDYTIYF. The DNA for the CDR3 is TGTGCCAGCAGTTGGACAGGGGGGGATTACACCATATATTTT.

The chain recombines TRBV19 with TRBJ1-1; no definite D call. Germline CDR1 is LNHDA and CDR2 is SQIVND (reference sequence). CDR3 length: 12 residues. V was cut by 7 bases and J by 11 bases, with 17 bases left in between. In DNA, the CDR3 is TGTGCCAGTAAATTTGAAGGGCAGGCGGCTTTCTTT. Its translation: CASKFEGQAAFF.

For the CDR3, the DNA is TGTGCCAGCAGGCCTGCGGACACCGGGGAGCTGTTTTTT. Its translation is CASRPADTGELFF. The chain joins TRBV27 to TRBJ2-2; D ambiguous. V lost 6 bases to trimming and J lost 3 bases, with 8 bases between them. Germline V gives CDR1 MNHEY, CDR2 SMNVEV (reference sequence). The CDR3 loop spans 13 amino acids.

The chain recombines TRBV11-2 with TRBJ2-1, with a tentative D call TRBD2 (6 bases). Germline V lookup: CDR1 SGHAT, CDR2 FQNNGV. The CDR3 loop spans 14 amino acids. Trimming took 5 bases from V and 7 from J, leaving 15 bases between them. DNA for the CDR3: TGTGCCAGCAGCGGTAGCGGCCCTGGGAATGAGCAGTTCTTC. The encoded protein is CASSGSGPGNEQFF.